These 19 T cell receptor beta chains originate from one sample sequenced in a study of blood T cell repertoires in COVID-19. Clones were read by immunoSEQ multiplex PCR, and TCRdb kept only the in-frame ones, dropping some. The sample carries over 200,000 clones, 84% recorded once. The sample was peripheral blood. The receptors derive from a woman older than 75 with active or convalescent COVID-19.

V gene TRBV7-2 combines with J gene TRBJ2-1; D remains unclear. Looked up from germline, CDR1 is SGHTA and CDR2 is FQGNSA. Deletions cut 1 base from V and 5 bases from J, with 9 bases between. The length of the CDR3 is 14 residues. In nucleotides, the CDR3 is TGTGCCAGCAGCTTAGGATACAGAAACAATGAGCAGTTCTTC. This gives the protein CASSLGYRNNEQFF.

The genes are TRBV6-5 and TRBJ1-6; D is possibly TRBD1 (5 bases). The CDR3 is made up of 13 amino acids. The germline CDR1 and CDR2 sequences are MNHEY and SVGAGI. Between the trimmed V and J ends, which lost 8 bases and 9 bases, there was a span of 14 bases. The CDR3, as DNA: TGTGCCAGCGGGAAGGGGCGAGGTTCACCCCTCCACTTT. Protein sequence: CASGKGRGSPLHF.

V is TRBV7-8 and J is TRBJ2-7, with 10 bases aligning to TRBD1. The CDR3 spans 15 residues. Trimming cost V 5 bases and J 0 bases; bases outside gene matches: 4. CDR1 SGHVS and CDR2 FQNEAQ come from the germline V gene. The CDR3 DNA reads as TGTGCCAGCAGCCGGGACAGGGGAAGCTCCTACGAGCAGTACTTC. Encoded protein: CASSRDRGSSYEQYF.

This clone was counted only a few times. The chain links TRBV7-2 to TRBJ2-1; D may be TRBD1 (6 bases). The CDR3 contains 15 residues. V was shortened by 3 bases and J by 4 bases, with 13 bases between the two germline ends. Germline loops: CDR1 SGHTA, CDR2 FQGNSA. The CDR3 is CASSLDRQVYNEQFF. CDR3 sequence (DNA): TGTGCCAGCAGCTTGGACCGACAGGTTTACAATGAGCAGTTCTTC.

V and J are TRBV10-3 and TRBJ2-1, with 13 bases aligning to TRBD2. The CDR3 is 15 residues long. V was pared by 6 bases and J by 8 bases, with 7 bases of the junction left unmatched. Germline CDR1 is ENHRY and CDR2 is SYGVKD. Here the CDR3 reads CAIRPLAGGSDEQFF. CDR3 coding DNA: TGTGCCATCAGACCACTAGCGGGGGGGAGCGATGAGCAGTTCTTC.

This clone has ten or more counts. This sequence joins TRBV4-3 and TRBJ1-2, with D unclear. The CDR3 is 13 residues long. V was pared by 0 bases and J by 2 bases, with 4 bases between. Germline V gene lookup returns CDR1 LGHNA and CDR2 YSLEER. CDR3 bases: TGCGCCAGCAGCCAAGAGAGGAACTATGGCTACACCTTC. This codes for CASSQERNYGYTF.

The CDR3 region has the DNA TGCAGCGTCCCGACAGGGAATAGCAATCAGCCCCAGCATTTT. The encoded protein is CSVPTGNSNQPQHF. The chain uses TRBV29-1 and TRBJ1-5; TRBD1 agrees at 7 bases. After removal of 6 bases from V and 0 bases from J, the junction contained 5 bases not matched to a gene. This CDR3 spans 14 amino acids. Germline V gene data show CDR1 as SQVTM and CDR2 as ANQGSEA. Full variable domain (rest looked up from reference TRBV29-1 and TRBJ1-5): SAVISQKPSRDICQRGTSLTIQCQVDSQVTMMFWYRQQPGQSLTLIATANQGSEATYESGFVIDKFPISRPNLTFSTLTVSNMSPEDSSIYLCSVPTGNSNQPQHFGDGTRLSIL.

The chain uses TRBV30 and TRBJ2-5; TRBD1 might be the D (5 bases). Trimming cost V 0 bases and J 4 bases, with 9 bases left between them. Germline values: CDR1 GTSNPN, CDR2 SVGIG (reference sequence). The CDR3 has 13 amino acids. The CDR3 loop reads CAWSVVQGETQYF. The CDR3 nucleotides read TGTGCCTGGAGTGTGGTGCAGGGAGAGACCCAGTACTTC.

This clone was observed a few times. The rearrangement joins TRBV18 to TRBJ1-1; tentatively, D is TRBD1 (6 bases). V was trimmed by 3 bases and J by 5 bases, leaving 13 bases between them. The CDR3 covers 14 residues. CDR1 is KGHSH, CDR2 LQKENI, per germline. Here the CDR3 DNA reads TGTGCCAGCTCACCTATTAGGGGGTTAACTGAAGCTTTCTTT. It is translated as CASSPIRGLTEAFF.

J is TRBJ2-7 and V is TRBV15; TRBD1 is a possible D gene (5 bases). Germline CDR1 is LNHNV and CDR2 is YYDKDF (reference sequence). The CDR3 has 15 residues. V gave up 1 base and J gave up 2 bases, with 12 bases separating them. Here the CDR3 DNA reads TGTGCCACCAGCAGAGTGGCAGGGATTGCCTACGAGCAGTACTTC. Protein product: CATSRVAGIAYEQYF. Full variable domain (remainder filled in from reference TRBV15 and TRBJ2-7): DAMVIQNPRYQVTQFGKPVTLSCSQTLNHNVMYWYQQKSSQAPKLLFHYYDKDFNNEADTPDNFQSRRPNTSFCFLDIRSPGLGDTAMYLCATSRVAGIAYEQYFGPGTRLTVT.

The chain employs TRBV7-4 and TRBJ1-2, with TRBD1 matching 11 bases. The CDR3 is 18 amino acids. Germline V lookup: CDR1 SGHVT, CDR2 SQSDAQ. J lost 1 base, V lost 7 bases, and 14 bases had no gene match. As DNA, the CDR3 is TGTGCCAGCAACTCCCGAGGACAGGGGGCTTACTTTAACTATGGCTACACCTTC. Amino acid sequence: CASNSRGQGAYFNYGYTF.

This clone was counted a single time. The chain joins TRBV7-3 to TRBJ2-1; TRBD2 might be the D (5 bases). Germline lookup yields CDR1 SGHTA and CDR2 FQGTGA. There are 14 residues in the CDR3. The germline V and J ends were trimmed by 3 bases and 3 bases, with 9 bases remaining between them. CDR3 sequence (DNA): TGTGCCAGCAGCTTCGGACTCCACTACAATGAGCAGTTCTTC. Its translation: CASSFGLHYNEQFF.

The rearrangement links TRBV2 to TRBJ2-5; 8 bases align to TRBD2. V lost 6 bases to trimming and J lost 9 bases; unmatched junction nucleotides: 15. Germline V CDR1 and CDR2: SNHLY, FYNNEI. CDR3 length equals 15 residues. DNA of the CDR3: TGTGCCAGCAGGGCTGGGACTAGGCCCTTCCCGGCCCAGTACTTC. This sequence encodes CASRAGTRPFPAQYF.

The chain joins TRBV6-1 to TRBJ2-5, with TRBD2 matching over 12 bases. Unmatched junction bases numbered 7, after V lost 1 base and J lost 4 bases. The germline V gene encodes CDR1 MNHNS and CDR2 SASEGT. This CDR3 spans 17 amino acids. CDR3 loop: CASSEETSGSFRETQYF. CDR3 nucleotide sequence: TGTGCCAGCAGTGAAGAGACTAGCGGGAGCTTCCGAGAGACCCAGTACTTC.

This clone was picked up a small number of times. The rearrangement links TRBV10-2 to TRBJ2-3, with D possibly being TRBD1 (6 bases). CDR3 length equals 11 residues. The V gene's germline CDR1 is WSHSY and CDR2 SAAADI. Written as DNA, the CDR3 is TGCGCTCACAGGGGCACAGATACGCAGTATTTT. It translates to CAHRGTDTQYF.

Points on this clone: This sample also contains other DNA sequences that code for the same CDR3. The chain uses TRBV7-2 and TRBJ2-7, with D possibly being TRBD1 (5 bases). CDR3 length: 11 residues. From germline, CDR1 is SGHTA and CDR2 FQGNSA. V was shortened by 5 bases and J by 4 bases, with 6 bases between the two germline ends. In DNA form, the CDR3 reads TGTGCCAGCAGCCCAGGGTACGAGCAGTACTTC. This encodes CASSPGYEQYF.

This chain joins TRBV4-1 and TRBJ2-5; 11 nucleotides line up with TRBD1. V lost 4 bases to trimming and J lost 5 bases; unmatched junction nucleotides: 9. CDR1 MGHRA and CDR2 YSYEKL come from the germline V gene. This CDR3 has 16 residues. The CDR3 protein is CASSPKDRGLGETQYF. Written as DNA, the CDR3 is TGCGCCAGCAGCCCTAAGGACAGGGGGCTTGGGGAGACCCAGTACTTC.

This clone appeared a single time. J is TRBJ2-1 and V is TRBV5-5, with TRBD2 matching 9 bases. Germline V gene sequence: CDR1 SGHKS, CDR2 YYEKEE (reference sequence). The CDR3 has 14 residues. J was trimmed by 8 bases and V by 5 bases; bases with no gene match: 8. The DNA of the CDR3 is TGTGCCAGCAGTTTCCTAGCGGGACGGGATGAGCAGTTCTTC. Protein sequence: CASSFLAGRDEQFF.

This sequence joins TRBV7-3 and TRBJ2-3; 13 bases are shared with TRBD2. The CDR3 loop spans 19 amino acids. CDR1 and CDR2 from the germline V gene are SGHTA and FQGTGA. Trimming took 1 base from V and 0 from J; bases not matched to a gene: 7. CDR3 nucleotides: TGTGCCAGCAGCTTAATGGCGACTAGCGGGGGGTTCAGCACAGATACGCAGTATTTT. Residues: CASSLMATSGGFSTDTQYF.